Shown below are 3 T cell receptor beta chains from a single sample sequenced in a study of CD8+ T cells in alopecia areata. cDNA reverse transcribed from extracted RNA served as the sequencing template. Data came from immunoSEQ multiplex PCR; TCRdb stores just in-frame clones and leaves some out. The table lists 200,000 or so clones, around 62% of them singletons. This sample comprised CD4+ T cells sorted from blood, obtained at week 0. Receptors originate from a human donor with alopecia areata.

V and J are TRBV7-9 and TRBJ1-6; D not resolved. Looked up from germline, CDR1 is SEHNR and CDR2 is FQNEAQ (reference sequence). With 4 bases removed from V and 8 bases from J, the gap between germline ends came to 6 bases. The CDR3 consists of 12 residues. CDR3 in DNA: TGTGCCAGCAGCTCGCCCTATTCACCCCTCCACTTT. Its protein product is CASSSPYSPLHF. Complete variable domain (other parts from reference TRBV7-9 and TRBJ1-6): DTGVSQNPRHKITKRGQNVTFRCDPISEHNRLYWYRQTLGQGPEFLTYFQNEAQLEKSRLLSDRFSAERPKGSFSTLEIQRTEQGDSAMYLCASSSPYSPLHFGNGTRLTVT.

This chain joins TRBV9 and TRBJ2-3; possible D gene TRBD2, 6 bases. CDR1 and CDR2 from the germline V gene are SGDLS and YYNGEE. Trimming left V 0 bases short and J 2 bases short, with 16 bases between. This CDR3 spans 17 amino acids. The CDR3 bases are TGTGCCAGCAGCGTAGCCGCGGGGCCTTACCCCACAGATACGCAGTATTTT. It yields the protein CASSVAAGPYPTDTQYF.

The chain carries TRBV29-1 and TRBJ1-1; tentatively, D is TRBD1 (5 bases). The CDR3 has 13 residues. The ends were cut back, 4 bases at V and 6 bases at J, with 15 bases in the middle. Germline-derived CDR1 and CDR2 are SQVTM and ANQGSEA. The chain's CDR3 is CSVGGRARPEAFF. The CDR3 DNA reads as TGCAGCGTTGGGGGCCGGGCACGCCCTGAAGCTTTCTTT.